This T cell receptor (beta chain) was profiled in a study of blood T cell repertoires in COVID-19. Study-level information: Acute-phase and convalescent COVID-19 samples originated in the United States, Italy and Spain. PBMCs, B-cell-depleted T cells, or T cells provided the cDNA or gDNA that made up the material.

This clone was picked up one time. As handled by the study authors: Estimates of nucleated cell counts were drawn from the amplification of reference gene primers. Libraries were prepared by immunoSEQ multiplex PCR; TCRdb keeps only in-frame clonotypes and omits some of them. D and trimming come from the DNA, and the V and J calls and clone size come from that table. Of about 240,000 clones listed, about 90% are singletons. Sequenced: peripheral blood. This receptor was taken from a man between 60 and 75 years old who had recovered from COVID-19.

The CDR3 sequence: CASSQGQGQAFF. The CDR3, as DNA: TGTGCCAGCAGCCAAGGACAGGGACAAGCTTTCTTT. The chain recombines TRBV3-1 (or the pseudogene TRBV3-2) with TRBJ1-1; 7 nucleotides agree with TRBD1. CDR1 is LGHDT and CDR2 is YNNKEL in the germline V gene (reference sequence). The CDR3 extends over 12 amino acids. The V segment lost 1 base and the J segment 9 bases; nucleotides outside the gene matches: 2.